Below are 22 T cell receptor beta chains sequenced from a single sample in a study of human T cells and chemical hapten exposure. TCRdb itself ran the RACE reads through MiXCR, one entry per CDR3 protein. The repertoire has about 70,000 distinct CDR3 sequences, roughly 9.8% of them found once; the top ten carry about 5.2%. As for time point: pre-sensitization, week 0. Specified treatment: therapeutic diphenylcyclopropenone sensitization with weekly scalp DPC. This material consisted of whole blood, taken in connection with sensitization to the hapten diphenylcyclopropenone (DPC). Receptor source: a woman between 50 and 59 years old with alopecia areata. Some clones in this sample may be carry-over from other donors' samples.

This clonotype came up many times. The chain links TRBV3-1 to TRBJ2-7; D is possibly TRBD2 (6 bases). With 1 base removed from V and 6 bases from J, the gap between germline ends came to 13 bases. The CDR3 length is 14 residues. Germline V gives CDR1 LGHDT, CDR2 YNNKEL (reference sequence). In nucleotides, the CDR3 is TGTGCCAGCAGCCAAGTAGCGGCCGGAGGCGAGCAGTACTTC. It encodes CASSQVAAGGEQYF.

This clonotype was picked up many times. The V call is TRBV6-2 or TRBV6-3, the J call TRBJ2-1; 12 bases align to TRBD2. The CDR3 length is 17 residues. The germline V gene has CDR1 MNHEY and CDR2 SVGEGT. Unmatched junction bases numbered 3, after V lost 0 bases and J lost 3 bases. The CDR3 is CASSYSTSGGLYNEQFF. CDR3 coding DNA: TGTGCCAGCAGTTACTCGACTAGCGGGGGCCTCTACAATGAGCAGTTCTTC.

This clonotype was found a few times. The gene calls are TRBV28 and TRBJ2-1; D is undetermined. CDR1 and CDR2 from the germline V gene are MDHEN and SYDVKM. This CDR3 has 15 residues. The V and J ends lost 8 bases and 6 bases respectively, with 20 bases between them. CDR3 DNA: TGTGCCAGCTCCTTTAGTCTCAGGTCACCCAATGAGCAGTTCTTC. Protein sequence: CASSFSLRSPNEQFF.

This clonotype came up many times. The chain combines TRBV25-1 with TRBJ2-2; D may be TRBD2 (5 bases). CDR1 and CDR2 (germline): MGHDK, SYGVNS. Trimming left V 6 bases short and J 4 bases short, with 18 bases between. This CDR3 has 16 residues. CDR3 nucleotide sequence: TGTGCCAGCAGAGCCCCCGGGCTTGGAGGCACCGGGGAGCTGTTTTTT. Protein: CASRAPGLGGTGELFF.

In this sample, this clonotype turned up many times. The chain uses TRBV6-1 and TRBJ1-5; TRBD1 might be the D (6 bases). This CDR3 contains 13 residues. From germline, CDR1 is MNHNS and CDR2 SASEGT. V lost 0 bases and J lost 7, with 7 bases in between. CDR3 nucleotide sequence: TGTGCCAGCAGTGAAGCTAGGGGGCAGCCCCAGCATTTT. As protein: CASSEARGQPQHF.

This clonotype was found many times. The gene calls are TRBV29-1 and TRBJ1-2, with 7 positions matching TRBD1. The CDR3 covers 15 residues. With 8 bases clipped from V and 4 bases from J, the junction kept 16 bases outside the gene matches. CDR1 is SQVTM and CDR2 is ANQGSEA in the germline V gene. CDR3 in amino acids: CSTHLLGTAGYGYTF. In DNA, the CDR3 is TGCAGCACTCACCTTCTTGGGACAGCTGGCTATGGCTACACCTTC.

This clonotype was seen just once. The chain uses TRBV28 and TRBJ2-7; the D gene is possibly TRBD2 (5 bases). Germline assignment: CDR1 MDHEN and CDR2 SYDVKM. The V end lost 9 bases, the J end lost 4 bases, and 19 bases lay between the germline ends. The CDR3 consists of 14 residues. For the CDR3, the DNA is TGTGCCAGTCGCTTAGGTCGCGAGGGTTACGAGCAGTACTTC. Translating it yields CASRLGREGYEQYF.

This clonotype has just a few counts. CDR3: CASSHRTGPEAKNIQYF. CDR3 sequence (DNA): TGTGCCAGCAGCCACCGAACAGGCCCCGAGGCCAAAAACATTCAGTACTTC. The chain uses TRBV11-2 and TRBJ2-4; D possibly corresponds to TRBD1 (5 bases). The CDR3 is made up of 17 amino acids. V shed 5 bases and J shed 1 base, with 18 bases lying between them. Germline V gene lookup returns CDR1 SGHAT and CDR2 FQNNGV.

This clonotype has more than one count but fewer than ten. The genes are TRBV7-8 and TRBJ1-5; 9 bases match TRBD1. After removal of 4 bases from V and 5 bases from J, the junction contained 6 bases not matched to a gene. Per the germline V gene, CDR1 is SGHVS and CDR2 is FQNEAQ. There are 15 residues in the CDR3. This CDR3 reads CASSSRDRVDQPQHF. The CDR3 DNA sequence: TGTGCCAGCAGCTCCCGGGACAGGGTTGATCAGCCCCAGCATTTT.

This clonotype was picked up a small number of times. The chain recombines TRBV5-6 with TRBJ2-3; D is ambiguous. The CDR3 is 17 residues long. Trimming left V 4 bases short and J 1 base short, with 19 bases between. Germline values: CDR1 SGHDT, CDR2 YYEEEE. In DNA, the CDR3 is TGTGCCAGCAGCAGATGGCGCGGTTTGCTCGGCACAGATACGCAGTATTTT. Its protein is CASSRWRGLLGTDTQYF.

This clonotype was detected ten times or more. The junction does not match germline at one end; this may be a read error. The chain carries TRBV6-2 or TRBV6-3 and TRBJ1-5; D gene ambiguous. The CDR3 is 18 amino acids. Germline CDR1 is MNHEY and CDR2 is SVGEGT. The CDR3: CASSDSTGARRSNQPQHF. The CDR3 bases are TGTGCCAGCAGTGACTCCACGGGCGCCCGCCGGAGCAATCAGCCCCAGCATTTT.

This clonotype was found many times. The J gene is TRBJ2-3, the V gene TRBV18; D gene ambiguous. Germline-derived CDR1 and CDR2 are KGHSH and LQKENI. The CDR3 is 14 residues long. With 6 bases removed from V and 0 bases from J, the gap between germline ends came to 10 bases. Written as DNA, the CDR3 is TGTGCCAGCTCGAAACCCCCTAGCACAGATACGCAGTATTTT. The encoded protein is CASSKPPSTDTQYF. The whole variable domain, filled in from reference TRBV18 and TRBJ2-3, reads NAGVMQNPRHLVRRRGQEARLRCSPMKGHSHVYWYRQLPEEGLKFMVYLQKENIIDESGMPKERFSAEFPKEGPSILRIQQVVRGDSAAYFCASSKPPSTDTQYFGPGTRLTVL.

The chain carries TRBV18 and TRBJ1-5; D is ambiguous. Trimming took off 2 bases at V and 4 bases at J, with 6 bases between the two ends. CDR3 length: 13 amino acids. CDR1 is KGHSH and CDR2 is LQKENI in the germline V gene. CDR3: CASSPVENQPQHF. The CDR3 DNA sequence: TGTGCCAGCTCACCAGTAGAGAATCAGCCCCAGCATTTT.

This clonotype was observed at least ten times. J is TRBJ2-7 and V is TRBV5-1; D remains ambiguous. Trimming cost V 5 bases and J 0 bases, with 9 bases left between them. Germline-derived CDR1 and CDR2 are SGHRS and YFSETQ. The CDR3 is made up of 13 amino acids. CDR3 amino acids: CASRWVSSYEQYF. The DNA of the CDR3 is TGCGCCAGCAGATGGGTCAGCTCCTACGAGCAGTACTTC.

V usage is TRBV7-9 and J usage is TRBJ1-6; D is uncertain. The CDR3 totals 17 residues. Germline V gene sequence: CDR1 SEHNR, CDR2 FQNEAQ (reference sequence). Trimming pared 4 bases from V and 7 bases from J, leaving 20 bases between. The CDR3: CASSSGWGLGQNSPLHF. In DNA, the CDR3 is TGTGCCAGCAGCTCCGGTTGGGGATTAGGGCAAAATTCACCCCTCCACTTT.

This clonotype was seen ten or more times. The chain employs TRBV11-2 and TRBJ2-7, with D hard to call. Trimming removed 5 bases from V and 4 bases from J, with 12 bases in between. CDR3 length: 13 amino acids. CDR1 SGHAT and CDR2 FQNNGV come from the germline V gene. The CDR3 DNA follows: TGTGCCAGCAGCCGTGCGATGGAGTACGAGCAGTACTTC. Its protein product is CASSRAMEYEQYF.

This clonotype was seen ten or more times. One junction end disagrees with the germline gene, perhaps due to a read error. The gene calls are TRBV5-6 and TRBJ2-3; maybe TRBD1 (6 bases). The CDR3 totals 15 residues. CDR1 is SGHDT, CDR2 YYEEEE, per germline. The CDR3 coding sequence is TGTGCCAGCAGTTTGGGGGACATATCCACAGATACGCAGTATTTT. Its protein product is CASSLGDISTDTQYF.

This clonotype was seen at least ten times. V gene TRBV7-2 combines with J gene TRBJ2-6; D not certain. In germline, CDR1 is SGHTA, CDR2 FQGNSA. The length of the CDR3 is 20 residues. Trimming pared 4 bases from V and 0 bases from J, leaving 22 bases between. The CDR3 DNA reads as TGTGCCAGCAGCTATCGACCTCGTACCAGTTCTAGCTCTGGGGCCAACGTCCTGACTTTC. Its protein is CASSYRPRTSSSSGANVLTF.

The chain combines TRBV19 with TRBJ1-2, with D possibly being TRBD1 (6 bases). V lost 3 bases to trimming and J lost 5 bases, with 10 bases between them. The CDR3 sequence is 13 residues long. CDR1 is LNHDA, CDR2 SQIVND, per germline (reference sequence). DNA of the CDR3: TGTGCCAGTAGTATCAACAGGGAGTATGGCTACACCTTC. It yields the protein CASSINREYGYTF.

In this sample, this clonotype turned up a few times. Here the CDR3 DNA reads TGCAGCGTCGAGCGGGAGTGGAGCACAGATACGCAGTATTTT. It encodes CSVEREWSTDTQYF. The chain employs TRBV29-1 and TRBJ2-3; 8 positions match TRBD2. Germline values: CDR1 SQVTM, CDR2 ANQGSEA. This CDR3 region has 14 residues. Trimming cost V 6 bases and J 0 bases; bases outside gene matches: 5.

This clonotype appeared many times. The chain has TRBV6-2 or TRBV6-3 and TRBJ2-7; TRBD1 agrees at 8 bases. This CDR3 is built from 15 residues. The V and J ends lost 4 bases and 0 bases, in that order; junction bases with no gene match: 5. From germline, CDR1 is MNHEY and CDR2 SVGEGT. The CDR3 coding sequence is TGTGCCAGCAGTTCCCGGGACAGGAACTCCTACGAGCAGTACTTC. Encoded protein: CASSSRDRNSYEQYF.

This chain links TRBV19 with TRBJ2-1; 12 bases agree with TRBD2. CDR3 length: 17 residues. V gave up 6 bases and J gave up 7 bases; unmatched junction bases: 13. Per the germline V gene, CDR1 is LNHDA and CDR2 is SQIVND (reference sequence). The CDR3 loop reads CASSRGLAGSLYNEQFF. CDR3 nucleotide sequence: TGTGCCAGTAGCCGAGGACTAGCGGGATCCCTCTATAATGAGCAGTTCTTC.